A single sample is the source of the 9 T cell receptor beta chains below, sequenced in a study of T-cell reconstitution after alpha-beta-depleted transplantation in children. Unique molecular identifiers were incorporated during preparation of the TCRbeta library. From the PCR reads, TCRdb called clonotypes with MiXCR, one entry per CDR3 protein. Seen here are a few hundred thousand distinct CDR3 sequences, under 8.5% observed once, and the top ten hold about 5.5%. Material: PBMCs, obtained before TCRalphabeta/CD19-depleted stem cell transplant. The receptors originated from a boy aged 2 to 10 with acute lymphoblastic leukemia, due to receive a stem cell transplant.

This chain links TRBV3-1 with TRBJ2-3, with 12 bases matching TRBD2. This CDR3 has 15 amino acids. The V gene's germline CDR1 is LGHDT and CDR2 YNNKEL (reference sequence). Trimming cost V 1 base and J 7 bases; bases outside gene matches: 3. The DNA for the CDR3 is TGTGCCAGCAGCCAAGTACTAGCGGGGGGAAATACGCAGTATTTT. Translated: CASSQVLAGGNTQYF.

The chain employs TRBV28 and TRBJ1-3; TRBD1 matches at 7 bases. This CDR3 has 16 amino acids. Germline values: CDR1 MDHEN, CDR2 SYDVKM. V shed 5 bases and J 1 base; nucleotides not matched to a gene: 8. The CDR3 DNA sequence: TGTGCCAGCAGTCCACAGGGGCCGGCGTCTGGAAACACCATATATTTT. Its translation: CASSPQGPASGNTIYF.

J is TRBJ2-1 and V is TRBV15; perhaps TRBD2 as D (6 bases). V lost 4 bases to trimming and J lost 9 bases, with 16 bases between them. This CDR3 has 14 residues. Germline V CDR1 and CDR2: LNHNV, YYDKDF (reference sequence). The CDR3 reads CATSTRLAGGEQFF. CDR3 in DNA: TGTGCCACCAGCACCCGACTGGCCGGGGGTGAGCAGTTCTTC.

This clonotype was observed at least ten times. The chain employs TRBV10-2 and TRBJ2-5, with 11 bases fitting TRBD2. The CDR3 contains 14 residues. V lost 4 bases and J lost 5; bases outside the gene matches: 3. CDR1 is WSHSY and CDR2 is SAAADI in the germline V gene. The CDR3 region is CASSGASGRETQYF. DNA of the CDR3: TGCGCCAGCAGTGGGGCTAGCGGGAGGGAGACCCAGTACTTC.

The V and J genes are TRBV20-1 and TRBJ1-6; the D is unclear. Per germline, CDR1 DFQATT and CDR2 SNEGSKA (reference sequence). V was clipped by 0 bases and J by 9 bases, with 15 bases between them. The CDR3 has 15 residues. CDR3 in DNA: TGCAGTGCTAGAGATCTACTGGAACGGACTTCACCCCTCCACTTT. Translating gives CSARDLLERTSPLHF.

This clonotype was seen only a few times. The V gene is TRBV27, the J gene TRBJ2-3; D may be TRBD1 (5 bases). This CDR3 comprises 15 residues. Trimming stripped 2 bases from V and 2 bases from J, with 11 bases between. Per germline, CDR1 MNHEY and CDR2 SMNVEV (reference sequence). The CDR3 is CASSLRGHPTDTQYF. In DNA form, the CDR3 reads TGTGCCAGCAGTTTAAGAGGACACCCCACAGATACGCAGTATTTT.

This clonotype has more than one count but fewer than ten. This sequence joins TRBV14 and TRBJ1-3; no clear D. Trimming stripped 9 bases from V and 1 base from J, with 7 bases between. Germline V CDR1 and CDR2: SGHDN, FVKESK. This CDR3 region has 12 residues. CDR3 protein: CASKNSGNTIYF. DNA of the CDR3: TGTGCCAGTAAAAATTCTGGAAACACCATATATTTT.

This chain links TRBV20-1 with TRBJ2-7; 11 bases match TRBD1. The V and J ends lost 6 bases and 5 bases, in that order; junction bases with no gene match: 6. Per the germline V gene, CDR1 is DFQATT and CDR2 is SNEGSKA (reference sequence). The CDR3 has 13 amino acids. This chain's CDR3 is CSAPLDRGHEQYF. In DNA, the CDR3 is TGCAGTGCCCCTCTGGACAGGGGGCACGAGCAGTACTTC.

V gene TRBV20-1 combines with J gene TRBJ2-7, with 9 bases lining up with TRBD1. V trimming: 5 bases; J trimming: 4 bases; junction bases outside the gene matches: 9. This CDR3 contains 14 residues. Germline V CDR1 and CDR2: DFQATT, SNEGSKA (reference sequence). The CDR3 DNA follows: TGCAGTGCTCCTCCGGGACAGGGAAAGTACGAGCAGTACTTC. It yields the protein CSAPPGQGKYEQYF.